This T cell receptor beta chain came from a study of STAT5B mutations in CD4+ large granular lymphocyte leukemia. General study results and limits: CD4-sorted patient repertoires seemed more clonal than healthy CD4+ repertoires. Compared with healthy controls (2/35), patient top clones favored TRBV06 (8/27).

Note on this clone: Its antigen is undetermined.

V lost 7 bases and J 3 bases, leaving 9 bases between the germline ends. The germline V gene has CDR1 SQVTM and CDR2 ANQGSEA. The CDR3 loop spans 11 amino acids. Measured with immunoSEQ multiplex PCR; TCRdb has only the in-frame clones, and not every one. The profile shows around 34,000 clones, just under 85% of them singletons. Controls came from buffy coats of healthy blood donors. The receptor's source is a human donor in good health. The material sequenced was CD4+ T cells from blood buffy coats. The chain is built from TRBV29-1 and TRBJ1-2, with D possibly being TRBD1 (5 bases). The CDR3 DNA reads TGCAGCGCGGGGGATGACTATGGCTACACCTTC. It yields the protein CSAGDDYGYTF.